The clone carrying this T cell receptor beta chain came up a few times. TCR beta CDR3 sequences were amplified from RNA transcripts. HTBI primers were used for first-round RT-PCR of the TCR CDR3. TCRdb called the multiplex PCR reads again in MiXCR, with one record for every CDR3 protein. The table has about 360,000 distinct CDR3 sequences, 15% to 20% seen once. These data belong to a study of T cells in Graves' hyperthyroidism and ophthalmopathy. CDR3 length equals 13 residues. Germline CDR1 is ENHRY and CDR2 is SYGVKD. With V trimmed by 6 bases and J by 4 bases, 4 bases remained unmatched. The clonotype originates from a woman between 18 and 29 years old with Graves' hyperthyroidism. V gene TRBV10-3 combines with J gene TRBJ2-3, with 7 bases that match TRBD2. Sequencing used blood. In DNA form, the CDR3 reads TGTGCCATCAGGCCCGGGAGGTCAGATACGCAGTATTTT. This sequence encodes CAIRPGRSDTQYF.